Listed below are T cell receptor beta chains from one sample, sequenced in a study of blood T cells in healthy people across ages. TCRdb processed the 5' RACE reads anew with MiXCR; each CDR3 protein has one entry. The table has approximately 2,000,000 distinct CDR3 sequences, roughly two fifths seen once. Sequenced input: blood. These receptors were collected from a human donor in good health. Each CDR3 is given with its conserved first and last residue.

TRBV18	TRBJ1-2	CASSPQGQALYGYTF
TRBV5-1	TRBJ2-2	CASSYGRTGVTGELFF
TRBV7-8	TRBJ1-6	CASSFAGTVNSPLHF
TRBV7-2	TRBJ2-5	CASTPRGQEETQYF
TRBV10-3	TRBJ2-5	CAISGPGTSGAYQETRYF
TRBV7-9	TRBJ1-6	CASSLVGGPRGSPLHF
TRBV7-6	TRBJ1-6	CASSSSPGRASSPLHF
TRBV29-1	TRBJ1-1	CSVRQGMENTEAFF
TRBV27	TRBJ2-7	CASLGEYEQYF
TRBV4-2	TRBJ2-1	CASSQEANNEQFF
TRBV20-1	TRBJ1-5	CSASDEYLTDSNQPQHF
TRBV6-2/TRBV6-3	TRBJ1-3	CASSSRYSGNTIYF
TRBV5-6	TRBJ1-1	CASSSGTGVEAFF
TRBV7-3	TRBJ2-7	CASSPRFPYEQYF
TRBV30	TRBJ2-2	CAWSTGSGELFF
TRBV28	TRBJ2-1	CDSSFYICSASSGDEQFF
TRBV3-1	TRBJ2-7	CTSSQDIAGGVSYEQYF
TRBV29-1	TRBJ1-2	CSVEAGGHLVYGYTF
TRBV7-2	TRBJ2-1	CASSLTRPQGGSGEQFF
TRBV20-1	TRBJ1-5	CSAVDGTGWNQPQHF
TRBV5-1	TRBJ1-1	CASSFTMLDTEAFF
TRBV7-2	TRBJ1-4	CASSLLRGGLFF
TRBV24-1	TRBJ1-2	CATSDLGINYGYTF
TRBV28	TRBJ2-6	CASSPLTGGGGFSGANVLTF
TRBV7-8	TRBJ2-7	CASTSLAGPYEQYF
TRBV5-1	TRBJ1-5	CASSPGTGENQPQHF
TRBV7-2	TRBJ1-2	CASSLRPRGQSYGYTF
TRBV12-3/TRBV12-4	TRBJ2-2	CASTGGGGELFF
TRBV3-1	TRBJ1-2	CASSRTGSGYTF
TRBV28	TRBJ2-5	CASGRGWAETQYF
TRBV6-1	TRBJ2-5	CASSEATAMETQYF
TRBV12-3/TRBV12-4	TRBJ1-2	CASSLAGRKPYGYTF
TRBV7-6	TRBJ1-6	CASSRNRDRYNSPLHF
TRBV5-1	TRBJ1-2	CASSLSGGGYYGYTF
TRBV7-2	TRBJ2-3	CASSLWTSPSTDTQYF
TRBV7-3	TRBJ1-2	CASRLTGQGLGGGYTF
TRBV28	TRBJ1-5	CASRASGTGWQPQHF
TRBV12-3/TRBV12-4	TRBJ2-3	CASSNWRGQRTDTQYF
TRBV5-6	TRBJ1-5	CASSLAFGGNQPQHF
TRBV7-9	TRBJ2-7	CATIQAGASPDEQYF
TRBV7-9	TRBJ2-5	CASSGPDSPTGAQYF
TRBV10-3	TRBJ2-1	CAISEYKMGQGYNEQFF
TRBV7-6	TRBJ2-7	CASAVEDSRSYEQYF
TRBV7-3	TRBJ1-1	CASSPTGSGTEAFF
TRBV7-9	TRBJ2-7	CASSLVGTYYEQYF
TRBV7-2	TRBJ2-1	CASSLGQASHEQFF
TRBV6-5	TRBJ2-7	CASSYSYSGQGYEQYF
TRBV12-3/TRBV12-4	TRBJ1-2	CASSLGQFRGYTF
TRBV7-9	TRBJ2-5	CASSFDTAQETQYF
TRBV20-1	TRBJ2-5	CSATPRINGVETQYF
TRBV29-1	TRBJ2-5	CSVEASGGAETQYF
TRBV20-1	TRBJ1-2	CSATRTTANYGYTF
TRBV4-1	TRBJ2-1	CASSQVRIYNEQFF
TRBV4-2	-	CASSRTGTSGGQPETQYF
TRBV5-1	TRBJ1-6	CASSLEGFASYNSPLHF